This T cell receptor beta chain was captured by sequencing in a study of blood T cell repertoires in COVID-19. The wider study: The samples span acute and convalescent COVID-19 from the United States, Italy and Spain. The cDNA or gDNA used as material had been derived from T cells, B-cell-depleted T cells, or PBMCs.

V was shortened by 1 base and J by 1 base, with 12 bases between the two germline ends. The CDR3 extends over 16 amino acids. CDR1 MNHEY and CDR2 SVGEGT come from the germline V gene. Clones were sequenced by immunoSEQ multiplex PCR, and TCRdb holds only the in-frame ones, with some missing. The sample shows 130,000 to 150,000 clones, 84% of them seen only once. The rearrangement uses TRBV6-2 or TRBV6-3 and TRBJ2-3, with TRBD1 as a possible D gene (7 bases). Sequencing was performed on peripheral blood. The receptor was derived from an elderly woman in a cohort sampled during active or convalescent COVID-19. The DNA for the CDR3 is TGTGCCAGCAGTTACTGGGGAGGACAGGGCACAGATACGCAGTATTTT. Its protein product is CASSYWGGQGTDTQYF.